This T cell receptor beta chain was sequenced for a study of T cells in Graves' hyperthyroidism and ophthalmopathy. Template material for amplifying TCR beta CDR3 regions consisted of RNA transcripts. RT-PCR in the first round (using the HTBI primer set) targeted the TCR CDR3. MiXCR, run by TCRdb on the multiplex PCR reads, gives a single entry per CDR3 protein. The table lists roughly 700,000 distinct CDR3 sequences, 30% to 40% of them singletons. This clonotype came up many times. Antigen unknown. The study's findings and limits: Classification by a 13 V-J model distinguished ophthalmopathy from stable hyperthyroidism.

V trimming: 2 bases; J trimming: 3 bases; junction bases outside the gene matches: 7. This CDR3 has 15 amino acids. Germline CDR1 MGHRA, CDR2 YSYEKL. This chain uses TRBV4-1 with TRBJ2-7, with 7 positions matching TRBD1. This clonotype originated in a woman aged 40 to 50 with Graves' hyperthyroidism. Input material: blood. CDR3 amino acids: CASSQNRDSYYEQYF. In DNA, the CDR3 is TGCGCCAGCAGCCAAAACCGGGACAGTTACTACGAGCAGTACTTC.